This entry concerns a single TCR beta chain. Its cognate antigen is unknown. Germline V lookup: CDR1 MNHEY, CDR2 SVGAGI. Trimming removed 4 bases from V and 2 bases from J; junction bases left unmatched: 2. The CDR3 loop spans 14 amino acids. The data were taken from a study of CD8+ T cells in alopecia areata. Findings and caveats of the study: Clonality exceeded that of normal scalp in lesional scalp, most notably in alopecia totalis/universalis.

Individuals with alopecia areata gave both lesional scalp punch biopsies and peripheral blood for collection. cDNA reverse transcribed from extracted RNA served as the sequencing template. Sequencing was performed with immunoSEQ multiplex PCR; in TCRdb, only in-frame clones are kept and a portion is missing. The profile shows around 80,000 clones, roughly 47% of them singletons. The rearrangement joins TRBV6-5 to TRBJ1-5; TRBD1 matches at 7 bases. Input material: NKG2D-high CD8+ T cells sorted from blood. This sequence was found in a human donor with alopecia areata. The CDR3 DNA follows: TGTGCCAGCAGTTCCACAGGGGGCAATCAGCCCCAGCATTTT. This encodes CASSSTGGNQPQHF.